The next 27 T cell receptor beta chains were all read from a single sample in a study of T cells after yellow fever vaccination. In TCRdb, the 5' RACE reads were re-called with MiXCR into one record per CDR3 protein. Here the sample spans more than 250,000 distinct CDR3 sequences, 6.5% to 8.5% being singletons. Material: PBMCs, obtained roughly 45 days after the first yellow fever vaccination. Source of these receptors: a man aged 18 to 30 who received the YFV17D yellow fever vaccine.

This clonotype was seen many times. The chain uses TRBV5-1 and TRBJ1-5; unclear D gene. Trimming shortened V by 0 bases and J by 3 bases, and 10 bases separated the two germline ends. CDR1 is SGHRS and CDR2 is YFSETQ in the germline V gene. This CDR3 is built from 15 residues. CDR3 amino acids: CASSLAGNFNQPQHF. CDR3 DNA: TGCGCCAGCAGCTTGGCTGGGAACTTCAATCAGCCCCAGCATTTT.

Only a few counts were recorded for this clonotype. The rearrangement links TRBV12-3 or TRBV12-4 to TRBJ2-3, with D uncertain. Trimming pared 3 bases from V and 10 bases from J, leaving 20 bases between. CDR3 length: 15 residues. The CDR3 here is CASSLEAGRLQAQYF. The CDR3 DNA reads TGTGCCAGCAGTTTGGAAGCAGGCCGCCTCCAGGCGCAGTATTTT.

This clonotype was seen more than once but under ten times. This chain joins TRBV6-5 and TRBJ1-3; weak D call: TRBD1 (5 bases). V lost 2 bases and J lost 2, with 7 bases in between. CDR3 size: 14 residues. CDR1 is MNHEY, CDR2 SVGAGI, per germline. The CDR3 DNA sequence: TGTGCCAGCAGTTACGGGGGTACTGGAAACACCATATATTTT. This encodes CASSYGGTGNTIYF.

This clonotype was seen many times. This chain uses TRBV7-2 with TRBJ1-5, with D possibly matching TRBD1 (6 bases). The ends were cut back, 4 bases at V and 7 bases at J, with 14 bases in the middle. This CDR3 spans 14 amino acids. The germline V gene encodes CDR1 SGHTA and CDR2 FQGNSA. In DNA form, the CDR3 reads TGTGCCAGCAGCTACGATGGGGGCCGGCAGCCCCAGCATTTT. Translated, it gives CASSYDGGRQPQHF.

In its sample, this clonotype was seen a few times. The chain links TRBV5-5 to TRBJ1-4; TRBD1 aligns across 10 bases. The V gene's germline CDR1 is SGHKS and CDR2 YYEKEE (reference sequence). Trimming at V came to 5 bases and at J to 0 bases, leaving 4 bases not matched to a gene. The CDR3 is 16 residues long. CDR3 amino acids: CASRTGTGATNEKLFF. In DNA form, the CDR3 reads TGTGCCAGCAGAACCGGGACAGGGGCAACTAATGAAAAACTGTTTTTT. Variable domain in full (rest from reference TRBV5-5 and TRBJ1-4): DAGVTQSPTHLIKTRGQQVTLRCSPISGHKSVSWYQQVLGQGPQFIFQYYEKEERGRGNFPDRFSARQFPNYSSELNVNALLLGDSALYLCASRTGTGATNEKLFFGSGTQLSVL.

The J gene is TRBJ2-3, the V gene TRBV20-1; 10 nucleotides line up with TRBD2. CDR1 DFQATT and CDR2 SNEGSKA come from the germline V gene (reference sequence). With 0 bases clipped from V and 3 bases from J, the junction kept 6 bases outside the gene matches. The CDR3 is made up of 16 amino acids. CDR3 sequence (DNA): TGCAGTGCTAGAGATCCGGCTAGCGGGGGTACAGATACGCAGTATTTT. Its translation: CSARDPASGGTDTQYF.

This clonotype was counted many times. This chain joins TRBV7-9 and TRBJ1-2, with a possible D match to TRBD1 (5 bases). The CDR3 loop spans 11 amino acids. V dropped 5 bases and J dropped 8 bases, with 9 bases sitting between them. CDR1 SEHNR and CDR2 FQNEAQ come from the germline V gene (reference sequence). The CDR3 sequence is CASSQGEGYTF. For the CDR3, the DNA is TGTGCCAGCAGCCAAGGGGAAGGCTACACCTTC.

This clonotype occurred a few times. The chain has TRBV4-3 and TRBJ1-1; D is possibly TRBD1 (5 bases). The CDR3 spans 12 residues. Trimming removed 1 base from V and 11 bases from J, with 11 bases in between. Germline CDR1 LGHNA, CDR2 YSLEER. This CDR3 is CASSQGGRSAFF. CDR3 DNA sequence: TGCGCCAGCAGCCAAGGGGGCAGGAGTGCTTTCTTT.

This clonotype was counted a few times. This chain uses TRBV7-6 with TRBJ2-1, with D perhaps matching TRBD1 (5 bases). V was trimmed by 1 base and J by 7 bases, leaving 14 bases between them. Looked up from germline, CDR1 is SGHVS and CDR2 is FNYEAQ. The CDR3 extends over 15 amino acids. The CDR3: CASSLGNNRWNEQFF. DNA of the CDR3: TGTGCCAGCAGCTTAGGGAATAACAGGTGGAATGAGCAGTTCTTC.

This clonotype was counted between two and nine times. This chain joins TRBV5-4 and TRBJ1-3, with 9 bases lining up with TRBD1. The length of the CDR3 is 15 residues. With V trimmed by 3 bases and J by 4 bases, 5 bases remained unmatched. Germline V gives CDR1 SGHNT, CDR2 YYREEE (reference sequence). DNA of the CDR3: TGTGCCAGCAGCTCGCGGACAGGGGCCGGAAACACCATATATTTT. Translated, it gives CASSSRTGAGNTIYF.

A few counts support this clonotype. The chain carries TRBV4-1 and TRBJ2-1, with D unresolved. From germline, CDR1 is MGHRA and CDR2 YSYEKL. The CDR3 spans 15 residues. The V end lost 4 bases, the J end lost 6 bases, and 16 bases lay between the germline ends. In DNA form, the CDR3 reads TGCGCCAGCAGCCTTCACGGGCAGGTTGGCAATGAGCAGTTCTTC. This codes for CASSLHGQVGNEQFF.

The gene calls are TRBV7-9 and TRBJ2-1; 12 bases match TRBD2. CDR1 is SEHNR, CDR2 FQNEAQ, per germline (reference sequence). V lost 6 bases, J lost 4 bases, and 1 base stayed unmatched. The CDR3 runs 14 residues. This CDR3 is CASRLAGGYNEQFF. The CDR3 DNA follows: TGTGCCAGCAGGCTAGCGGGGGGGTACAATGAGCAGTTCTTC.

Only a few counts were recorded for this clonotype. The chain is built from TRBV3-1 and TRBJ1-1, with unresolved D. The V gene lost 6 bases and the J gene lost 1 base, with 9 bases spanning the gap. The CDR3 contains 13 residues. Looked up from germline, CDR1 is LGHDT and CDR2 is YNNKEL (reference sequence). The DNA for the CDR3 is TGTGCCAGCAGGGAGAGACAGAACACTGAAGCTTTCTTT. As protein: CASRERQNTEAFF.

This clonotype was found a few times. This chain joins TRBV7-8 and TRBJ2-2; 8 bases agree with TRBD2. The CDR3 is 15 residues long. CDR1 is SGHVS, CDR2 FQNEAQ, per germline. The trim removed 5 bases at V and 9 bases at J, leaving 11 bases unmatched. The CDR3 bases are TGTGCCAGCAGCCCCGACCGGGGGGGACTCCGGGAGCTGTTTTTT. The encoded protein is CASSPDRGGLRELFF.

This clonotype showed up just a few times. J is TRBJ2-3 and V is TRBV11-2, with unresolved D. CDR1 is SGHAT and CDR2 is FQNNGV in the germline V gene. With 1 base removed from V and 0 bases from J, the gap between germline ends came to 8 bases. This CDR3 contains 15 residues. The CDR3 DNA reads as TGTGCCAGCAGCTTAGGTAAAGGGAGCACAGATACGCAGTATTTT. Translation: CASSLGKGSTDTQYF. Full variable domain (remainder filled in from reference TRBV11-2 and TRBJ2-3): EAGVAQSPRYKIIEKRQSVAFWCNPISGHATLYWYQQILGQGPKLLIQFQNNGVVDDSQLPKDRFSAERLKGVDSTLKIQPAKLEDSAVYLCASSLGKGSTDTQYFGPGTRLTVL.

This chain connects TRBV29-1 to TRBJ1-1; maybe TRBD1 (5 bases). The CDR3 has 13 amino acids. Looked up from germline, CDR1 is SQVTM and CDR2 is ANQGSEA. Deletions cut 7 bases from V and 0 bases from J, with 12 bases between. The chain's CDR3 is CSATGHMNTEAFF. The CDR3 coding sequence is TGCAGCGCCACGGGGCACATGAACACTGAAGCTTTCTTT.

On this clonotype: This may be a read error: a much more frequent sequence differs by one nucleotide. This chain links TRBV5-1 with TRBJ2-1; D is unclear. Germline loops: CDR1 SGHRS, CDR2 YFSETQ. This CDR3 is built from 11 residues. Trimming shortened V by 2 bases and J by 9 bases, and 6 bases separated the two germline ends. The CDR3 spells CASSFCGEQFF. In nucleotides, the CDR3 is TGCGCCAGCAGCTTCTGCGGTGAGCAGTTCTTC. The entire variable domain, with the rest obtained from reference TRBV5-1 and TRBJ2-1, is as follows: KAGVTQTPRYLIKTRGQQVTLSCSPISGHRSVSWYQQTPGQGLQFLFEYFSETQRNKGNFPGRFSGRQFSNSRSEMNVSTLELGDSALYLCASSFCGEQFFGPGTRLTVL.

This clonotype was observed at least ten times. The rearrangement joins TRBV4-1 to TRBJ2-1; 8 bases are a match to TRBD2. CDR1 MGHRA and CDR2 YSYEKL come from the germline V gene. This CDR3 has 16 residues. The V gene end was trimmed by 2 bases and the J gene end by 3 bases; junction bases not matched to a gene: 6. CDR3 bases: TGCGCCAGCAGCCAATCACGGGGGGGCCTCTACAATGAGCAGTTCTTC. Translating it yields CASSQSRGGLYNEQFF.

This clonotype showed up many times. The V gene is TRBV25-1, the J gene TRBJ2-6; D call uncertain. V lost 0 bases and J lost 2, with 2 bases in between. Germline loops: CDR1 MGHDK, CDR2 SYGVNS. This CDR3 has 14 amino acids. The CDR3 sequence is CASSEYTGANVLTF. The CDR3 DNA reads as TGTGCCAGCAGTGAATATACTGGGGCCAACGTCCTGACTTTC.

At least ten counts were recorded for this clonotype. The chain links TRBV7-2 to TRBJ1-1; D remains unclear. Germline values: CDR1 SGHTA, CDR2 FQGNSA. V was clipped by 1 base and J by 9 bases, with 9 bases between them. The CDR3 is made up of 12 amino acids. CDR3 protein: CASSLDGSQAFF. CDR3 sequence (DNA): TGTGCCAGCAGCTTAGATGGGTCCCAAGCTTTCTTT. Using reference TRBV7-2 and TRBJ1-1 for the parts outside the CDR3, the full variable domain is GAGVSQSPSNKVTEKGKDVELRCDPISGHTALYWYRQSLGQGLEFLIYFQGNSAPDKSGLPSDRFSAERTGGSVSTLTIQRTQQEDSAVYLCASSLDGSQAFFGQGTRLTVV.

Only a few counts were recorded for this clonotype. The V call is TRBV11-2, the J call TRBJ2-1; D gene unclear. Trimming left V 1 base short and J 10 bases short, with 11 bases between. This CDR3 comprises 13 residues. CDR1 is SGHAT and CDR2 is FQNNGV in the germline V gene. The CDR3 DNA reads as TGTGCCAGCAGCTTAGTTGTTAATTTCGAGCAGTTCTTC. It encodes CASSLVVNFEQFF.

The rearrangement links TRBV7-6 to TRBJ2-7; D gene unclear. V gave up 5 bases and J gave up 0 bases, with 8 bases separating them. The germline V gene has CDR1 SGHVS and CDR2 FNYEAQ. The CDR3 has 13 amino acids. The CDR3 bases are TGTGCCAGCAGCCTACAGAGCTCCTACGAGCAGTACTTC. Its translation: CASSLQSSYEQYF.

This clonotype was seen a few times. The J gene is TRBJ2-5, the V gene TRBV5-1, with 7 bases that match TRBD1. The germline V gene encodes CDR1 SGHRS and CDR2 YFSETQ. There are 14 residues in the CDR3. Trimming at V came to 4 bases and at J to 1 base, leaving 4 bases not matched to a gene. CDR3 in DNA: TGCGCCAGCAGCCGCGGACAGGTCCAAGAGACCCAGTACTTC. Translated: CASSRGQVQETQYF.

This clonotype was picked up a small number of times. V is TRBV6-6 and J is TRBJ2-3; the D is unclear. This CDR3 is built from 13 residues. The germline CDR1 and CDR2 sequences are MNHNY and SVGAGI (reference sequence). V gave up 5 bases and J gave up 2 bases, with 8 bases separating them. DNA of the CDR3: TGTGCCAGCAGTAGAAGGACCACAGATACGCAGTATTTT. This gives the protein CASSRRTTDTQYF.

The rearrangement links TRBV24-1 to TRBJ2-1; possible D gene TRBD1, 5 bases. This CDR3 has 15 amino acids. Trimming pared 6 bases from V and 4 bases from J, leaving 15 bases between. Germline V gene sequence: CDR1 KGHDR, CDR2 SFDVKD. CDR3 amino acids: CATSHQGLAYNEQFF. CDR3 sequence (DNA): TGTGCCACCAGTCACCAGGGTCTTGCGTACAATGAGCAGTTCTTC.

This CDR3 is CSARPSGARTDTQYF. The CDR3, as DNA: TGCAGTGCTAGACCTAGCGGGGCGCGGACAGATACGCAGTATTTT. V is TRBV20-1 and J is TRBJ2-3; 9 bases match TRBD2. Germline values: CDR1 DFQATT, CDR2 SNEGSKA (reference sequence). V shed 2 bases, J shed 3 bases, and the junction held 6 bases outside the gene matches. CDR3 length equals 15 residues.

This clonotype showed up many times. The chain joins TRBV20-1 to TRBJ2-7, with TRBD1 identical over 8 bases. The CDR3 runs 13 residues. Looked up from germline, CDR1 is DFQATT and CDR2 is SNEGSKA (reference sequence). This CDR3 reads CRVGGQGPYEQYV. The CDR3 nucleotides read TGCAGGGTGGGAGGACAGGGACCATACGAGCAGTACGTC.